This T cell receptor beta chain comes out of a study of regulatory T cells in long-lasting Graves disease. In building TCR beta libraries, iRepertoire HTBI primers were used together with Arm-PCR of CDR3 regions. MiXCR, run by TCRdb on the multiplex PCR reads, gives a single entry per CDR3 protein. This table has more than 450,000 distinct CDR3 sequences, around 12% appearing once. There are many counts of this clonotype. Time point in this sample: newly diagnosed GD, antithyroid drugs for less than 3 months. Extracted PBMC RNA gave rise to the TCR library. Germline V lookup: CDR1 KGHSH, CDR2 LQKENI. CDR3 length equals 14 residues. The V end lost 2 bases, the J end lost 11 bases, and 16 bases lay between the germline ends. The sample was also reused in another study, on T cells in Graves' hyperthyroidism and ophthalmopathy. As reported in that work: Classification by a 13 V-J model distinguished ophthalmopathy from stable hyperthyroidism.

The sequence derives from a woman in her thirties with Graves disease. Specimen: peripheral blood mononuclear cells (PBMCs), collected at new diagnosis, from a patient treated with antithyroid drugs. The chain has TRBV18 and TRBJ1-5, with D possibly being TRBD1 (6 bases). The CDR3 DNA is TGTGCCAGCTCACCAAAGGGGGTACAAGGGGCCCAGCATTTT. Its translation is CASSPKGVQGAQHF.